Each of the 14 T cell receptor beta chains below was sequenced from the same sample in a study of cytomegalovirus exposure and HLA in healthy donors. The PCR used 60 Vbeta and 13 Jbeta primers. The table came from immunoSEQ multiplex PCR; TCRdb's copy has only in-frame clones and leaves some out. Here the sample spans about 190,000 clones, under 85% being singletons. Sequenced sample: PBMCs. These receptors originate from a woman under 30 in good health and CMV-seronegative.

With regard to this clone: This may come from a read error, since a much larger clone is one base off. The chain carries TRBV6-1 and TRBJ2-3, with TRBD2 as a possible D gene (6 bases). Per germline, CDR1 MNHNS and CDR2 SASEGT. The CDR3 is made up of 13 amino acids. Trimming took 6 bases from V and 0 from J, leaving 7 bases between them. CDR3 sequence (DNA): TGTGCCAGCAGGGGGACTAGCACAGATACGCAGTATTTT. This codes for CASRGTSTDTQYF.

J is TRBJ1-2 and V is TRBV19; D is uncertain. This CDR3 comprises 12 residues. Trimming removed 6 bases from V and 8 bases from J, with 13 bases in between. Germline loops: CDR1 LNHDA, CDR2 SQIVND (reference sequence). The CDR3 nucleotides read TGTGCCAGTAGCCTTCACAGAAACGGCTACACCTTC. Translating gives CASSLHRNGYTF.

This chain joins TRBV6-5 and TRBJ2-7, with 7 positions matching TRBD1. Per the germline V gene, CDR1 is MNHEY and CDR2 is SVGAGI. V shed 5 bases and J 3 bases; nucleotides not matched to a gene: 4. This CDR3 has 13 amino acids. Here the CDR3 reads CASSRDSRYEQYF. The CDR3, as DNA: TGTGCCAGCAGTCGGGACAGCCGCTACGAGCAGTACTTC.

V and J are TRBV4-1 and TRBJ2-1, with D perhaps TRBD2 (6 bases). The germline V gene encodes CDR1 MGHRA and CDR2 YSYEKL. The CDR3 has 16 residues. The V end was cut by 1 base, the J end by 6 bases, with 16 bases between. The CDR3 loop is CASSQVGGVLANEQFF. In nucleotides, the CDR3 is TGCGCCAGCAGCCAAGTCGGAGGGGTCCTCGCCAATGAGCAGTTCTTC.

The J gene is TRBJ1-5, the V gene TRBV9; 8 bases agree with TRBD1. CDR1 and CDR2 from the germline V gene are SGDLS and YYNGEE. V was clipped by 0 bases and J by 7 bases; unmatched bases: 6. This CDR3 has 15 residues. The CDR3 protein is CASSVEATGVQPQHF. CDR3 coding DNA: TGTGCCAGCAGCGTAGAAGCGACAGGGGTACAGCCCCAGCATTTT.

Only a few counts were recorded for this clone. The V call is TRBV6-1, the J call TRBJ1-5, with no clear D. In germline, CDR1 is MNHNS, CDR2 SASEGT. The CDR3 consists of 13 residues. V dropped 2 bases and J dropped 1 base, with 3 bases sitting between them. Here the CDR3 DNA reads TGTGCCAGCAGTGAACGGAGCAATCAGCCCCAGCATTTT. This encodes CASSERSNQPQHF.

The J gene is TRBJ1-4, the V gene TRBV27; 8 positions match TRBD1. With 3 bases clipped from V and 7 bases from J, the junction kept 4 bases outside the gene matches. The CDR3 extends over 14 amino acids. Germline CDR1 and CDR2: MNHEY and SMNVEV (reference sequence). CDR3 loop: CASSFRGLGEKLFF. The CDR3 DNA follows: TGTGCCAGCAGTTTCAGGGGGCTGGGTGAAAAACTGTTTTTT.

DNA for the CDR3: TGTGCCAGCAGCGCCAGGGTAGACGGCTACGAGCAGTACTTC. Its translation: CASSARVDGYEQYF. The rearrangement links TRBV7-9 to TRBJ2-7; possible D gene TRBD1, 5 bases. The CDR3 extends over 14 amino acids. Trimming pared 5 bases from V and 3 bases from J, leaving 14 bases between. Germline V gene lookup returns CDR1 SEHNR and CDR2 FQNEAQ (reference sequence).

This clone was seen a handful of times. V usage is TRBV6-6 and J usage is TRBJ1-5; D might be TRBD1 (5 bases). This CDR3 contains 14 residues. Germline V gene sequence: CDR1 MNHNY, CDR2 SVGAGI (reference sequence). Trimming left V 3 bases short and J 4 bases short, with 10 bases between. CDR3 sequence: CASSYEQGNQPQHF. CDR3 sequence (DNA): TGTGCCAGCAGTTATGAGCAGGGAAATCAGCCCCAGCATTTT.

V usage is TRBV16 and J usage is TRBJ1-5; D unclear. Germline-derived CDR1 and CDR2 are KGHSY and FQNENV. The ends were cut back, 0 bases at V and 2 bases at J, with 8 bases in the middle. The CDR3 has 15 residues. The CDR3, as DNA: TGTGCCAGCAGCCAATCTACACGGGGCAATCAGCCCCAGCATTTT. Its translation: CASSQSTRGNQPQHF.

V gene TRBV29-1 combines with J gene TRBJ2-1, with 7 bases identical to TRBD1. The CDR3 runs to 14 residues. The junction had 8 bases not matched to a gene; V was cut back by 5 bases and J by 4 bases. Looked up from germline, CDR1 is SQVTM and CDR2 is ANQGSEA. The CDR3 reads CSVYPTGAYNEQFF. In DNA form, the CDR3 reads TGCAGCGTTTACCCCACAGGGGCTTACAATGAGCAGTTCTTC.

This clone came up once. This chain links TRBV28 with TRBJ2-5, with 9 bases aligning to TRBD2. Germline values: CDR1 MDHEN, CDR2 SYDVKM. V trimming: 6 bases; J trimming: 5 bases; junction bases outside the gene matches: 10. The CDR3 is made up of 15 amino acids. The CDR3, as DNA: TGTGCCAGCAGGTCGACTAGCGGAGCCCTGGAGACCCAGTACTTC. Amino acids: CASRSTSGALETQYF.

This clone was recorded a few times. V usage is TRBV5-6 and J usage is TRBJ2-6, with a weak D call TRBD2 (5 bases). In germline, CDR1 is SGHDT, CDR2 YYEEEE. Trimming left V 0 bases short and J 7 bases short, with 8 bases between. The CDR3 totals 14 residues. The CDR3 region has the DNA TGTGCCAGCAGCTTGGTGGACTTAGCCAACGTCCTGACTTTC. This gives the protein CASSLVDLANVLTF.

This clone was recorded a few times. The genes are TRBV19 and TRBJ2-1; 8 nucleotides agree with TRBD1. The CDR3 is 15 amino acids. The V and J ends lost 7 bases and 9 bases, in that order; junction bases with no gene match: 14. The germline CDR1 and CDR2 sequences are LNHDA and SQIVND (reference sequence). Here the CDR3 DNA reads TGTGCCAGTAATCCTCCGGACAGGGAATATGGTGAGCAGTTCTTC. This encodes CASNPPDREYGEQFF. Full variable domain (missing parts from reference TRBV19 and TRBJ2-1): DGGITQSPKYLFRKEGQNVTLSCEQNLNHDAMYWYRQDPGQGLRLIYYSQIVNDFQKGDIAEGYSVSREKKESFPLTVTSAQKNPTAFYLCASNPPDREYGEQFFGPGTRLTVL.